This T cell receptor (beta chain) was profiled in a study of blood T cells in healthy people across ages. This clonotype was seen only a few times. The antigen remains unidentified. The study's findings and limits: The study found more naive CD4+ cells and higher diversity in long-lived than aged donors. Shifts in expanded clonotypes may have been confounded by donor CMV status, which was unknown.

PBMCs, at least 6 million per sample, were isolated. Total RNA was extracted at no less than 5 micrograms per sample. Per the germline V gene, CDR1 is MNHEY and CDR2 is SVGEGT. The CDR3 length is 13 residues. V was clipped by 7 bases and J by 9 bases, with 16 bases between them. A J-beta primer mix and a sample-barcoded 5' primer were used in a second PCR of about 6 to 12 cycles. From the 5' RACE reads, TCRdb called clonotypes with MiXCR, one entry per CDR3 protein. The table lists hundreds of thousands of distinct CDR3 sequences, roughly 43% of them singletons. The chain uses TRBV6-2 or TRBV6-3 and TRBJ2-1, with D unclear. The sample consisted of blood. The receptor was isolated from a woman aged 55-69 years in good health. The CDR3 region is CASKFDQYGEQFF. CDR3 in DNA: TGTGCCAGCAAATTCGACCAGTACGGTGAGCAGTTCTTC.